Listed below are T cell receptor beta chains from one sample, sequenced in a study of blood T cells in healthy people across ages. TCRdb reanalysed the 5' RACE reads using MiXCR and keeps one entry per CDR3 protein. The data show 550,000 to 650,000 distinct CDR3 sequences, approximately 30% seen once. The material sequenced was blood. The receptors come from a woman over 75 in good health. The CDR3 runs from the conserved cysteine through the conserved F or W. Fields, in order: V gene, D gene, CDR3 length, clone size, J gene, CDR3 protein, CDR3 DNA. The D gene is left open where the match is weak. For some rows the clone size is stated as once, few or many, or as a class when expanded; others skip it.

>TRBV5-1|TRBD1|15|NA|TRBJ2-5
CASSFTGTGAYGQYF
TGCGCCAGCAGCTTCACCGGGACAGGGGCATATGGGCAGTACTTC
>TRBV5-1|NA|15|few|TRBJ2-2
CASNQAASNTGELFF
TGCGCCAGCAATCAGGCTGCGTCGAACACCGGGGAGCTGTTTTTT
>TRBV2|NA|13|NA|TRBJ1-5
CASSARGDRPQHF
TGTGCCAGCTCGGCGAGGGGGGATCGGCCCCAGCATTTT
>TRBV20-1|NA|10|many|TRBJ2-1
CSASYNEQFF
TGCAGTGCTAGTTACAATGAGCAGTTCTTC
>TRBV7-9|NA|14|NA|TRBJ1-1
CASSYDTVNTEAFF
TGTGCCAGCAGCTACGACACCGTTAACACTGAAGCTTTCTTT
>TRBV10-3|TRBD1|16|NA|TRBJ2-7
CAISHGSTTGPSEQYF
TGTGCCATCAGCCATGGGTCGACGACAGGGCCCTCGGAGCAGTACTTC
>TRBV3-1|NA|15|many|TRBJ1-5
CASSSGTYSNQPQHF
TGTGCCAGCAGCTCAGGGACCTATAGCAATCAGCCCCAGCATTTT
>TRBV18|TRBD1|14|few|TRBJ1-2
CASSNLTGGDGYTF
TGTGCCAGCTCAAACCTAACAGGGGGCGACGGCTACACCTTC
>TRBV20-1|TRBD1|16|many|TRBJ1-6
CSARAQTGGVGSPLHF
TGCAGTGCTAGAGCTCAGACAGGGGGCGTGGGTTCACCCCTCCACTTT
>TRBV12-3/TRBV12-4|TRBD1|11|NA|TRBJ2-3
CASSPGTGLYF
TGTGCCAGCAGTCCGGGGACAGGTTTGTATTTT
>TRBV7-9|NA|16|few|TRBJ1-1
CASSFSVGIMNTEAFF
TGTGCCAGCAGCTTCTCAGTAGGAATCATGAACACTGAAGCTTTCTTT
>TRBV20-1|TRBD1|14|many|TRBJ2-7
CSAPRQGATYEQYF
TGCAGTGCTCCACGACAGGGGGCGACCTACGAGCAGTACTTC
>TRBV11-2|NA|13|NA|TRBJ2-1
CASSLDLDNEQFF
TGTGCCAGCAGCTTAGATCTGGACAATGAGCAGTTCTTC
>TRBV7-2|TRBD1|15|NA|TRBJ2-7
CACSLTGGDNYEQYF
TGTGCCTGCAGCCTCACAGGGGGCGATAACTACGAGCAGTACTTC
>TRBV7-2|TRBD2|17|many|TRBJ2-4
CASSFLAAGGAKNIQYF
TGTGCCAGCAGCTTTCTAGCAGCGGGGGGAGCCAAAAACATTCAGTACTTC
>TRBV5-1|NA|16|NA|TRBJ2-5
CASSLEGGALQETQYF
TGCGCCAGCAGCTTGGAGGGGGGGGCCTTACAAGAGACCCAGTACTTC
>TRBV5-1|NA|13|many|TRBJ2-3
CASSTDRTDTQYF
TGCGCCAGCAGCACCGACCGCACAGATACGCAGTATTTT
>TRBV6-2/TRBV6-3|TRBD1|14|many|TRBJ2-7
CASGGTGPRYEQYF
TGTGCCAGCGGGGGGACAGGCCCTCGCTACGAGCAGTACTTC
>TRBV7-9|TRBD2|17|many|TRBJ2-5
CASSAGVGTSVQETQYF
TGTGCCAGCAGCGCGGGGGTCGGGACTAGCGTCCAAGAGACCCAGTACTTC
>TRBV10-3|NA|14|NA|TRBJ1-3
CAISRGGPGNTIYF
TGTGCCATCAGCAGGGGAGGCCCTGGAAACACCATATATTTT
>TRBV5-1|NA|14|NA|TRBJ1-6
CASSLADRNSPLHF
TGCGCCAGCAGCTTGGCCGACAGAAATTCACCCCTCCACTTT
>TRBV3-1|NA|15|NA|TRBJ2-2
CASSRGRSDTGELFF
TGTGCCAGCAGCAGGGGCCGATCGGACACCGGGGAGCTGTTTTTT
>TRBV5-1|NA|12|many|TRBJ2-4
CASSLEVGIQYF
TGCGCCAGCAGCTTGGAAGTGGGAATTCAGTACTTC
>TRBV7-9|TRBD2|14|many|TRBJ2-1
CASSAGTSVREQFF
TGTGCCAGCAGCGCCGGGACTAGCGTTCGGGAGCAGTTCTTC
>TRBV5-1|NA|15|many|TRBJ1-5
CASSQGGSGNQPQHF
TGCGCCAGCAGCCAAGGGGGGAGTGGTAATCAGCCCCAGCATTTT
>TRBV5-1|NA|15|NA|TRBJ1-1
CASSLGIDTDTEAFF
TGCGCCAGCAGCTTGGGAATCGACACCGACACTGAAGCTTTCTTT
>TRBV3-1|TRBD1|17|NA|TRBJ1-2
CASSSVGTGPKDYGYTF
TGTGCCAGCAGCAGTGTCGGGACAGGGCCCAAGGACTATGGCTACACCTTC
>TRBV10-2|TRBD1|14|many|TRBJ1-2
CASSESGTGRGYTF
TGCGCCAGCAGTGAGTCGGGGACAGGGCGAGGCTACACCTTC
>TRBV7-3|TRBD1|15|many|TRBJ2-1
CASSLSGTGRNEQFF
TGTGCCAGCAGCTTATCCGGGACAGGGAGAAATGAGCAGTTCTTC
>TRBV4-2|TRBD2|18|many|TRBJ2-3
CASSQGTSAITSTDTQYF
TGTGCCAGCAGCCAAGGGACTAGCGCGATTACTAGCACAGATACGCAGTATTTT
>TRBV7-2|NA|15|NA|TRBJ2-1
CASSLGGQRDNEQFF
TGTGCCAGCAGCTTAGGGGGACAAAGGGACAATGAGCAGTTCTTC
>TRBV20-1|TRBD1|14|NA|TRBJ2-1
CSAIPGQGVDEQFF
TGCAGTGCTATCCCGGGACAGGGGGTCGATGAGCAGTTCTTC
>TRBV20-1|TRBD1|13|many|TRBJ2-5
CSAMDRVGETQYF
TGCAGTGCTATGGACAGGGTTGGAGAGACCCAGTACTTC
>TRBV20-1|NA|15|NA|TRBJ2-3
CSAWDFSSSTDTQYF
TGCAGTGCGTGGGACTTTTCATCTAGCACAGATACGCAGTATTTT
>TRBV12-3/TRBV12-4|NA|13|once|TRBJ2-3
CASSRLGADAEYF
TGTGCCAGCAGTCGACTGGGGGCAGATGCGGAATATTTT
>TRBV30|TRBD1|14|NA|TRBJ1-1
CAWSDGQGASIAFF
TGTGCCTGGAGTGACGGACAGGGGGCCTCGATTGCTTTCTTT
>TRBV20-1|NA|12|NA|TRBJ1-2
CSAPDIAYGYTF
TGCAGTGCCCCCGACATTGCCTATGGCTACACCTTC
>TRBV27|NA|15|NA|TRBJ1-1
CTSSSGSSVNTEAFF
TGTACCAGCAGTTCGGGGTCTTCTGTGAACACTGAAGCTTTCTTT
>TRBV10-3|NA|14|many|TRBJ2-5
CAISESGREETQYF
TGTGCCATCAGTGAGTCGGGCAGGGAAGAGACCCAGTACTTC
>TRBV12-3/TRBV12-4|NA|14|many|TRBJ1-1
CASSLHGEGTEAFF
TGTGCCAGCAGTTTACACGGGGAGGGCACTGAAGCTTTCTTT
>TRBV7-2|TRBD2|14|few|TRBJ2-1
CASSFSGGQNEQFF
TGTGCCAGCAGCTTTTCGGGGGGGCAGAATGAGCAGTTCTTC
>TRBV6-5|NA|17|many|TRBJ2-6
CASSYRATQAGANVLTF
TGTGCCAGCAGTTATAGGGCAACGCAGGCTGGGGCCAACGTCCTGACTTTC
>TRBV29-1|NA|12|many|TRBJ2-5
CSAEPWGETQYF
TGCAGCGCTGAACCTTGGGGAGAGACCCAGTACTTC
>TRBV5-1|NA|15|many|TRBJ1-2
CASSLEGEAIYGYTF
TGCGCCAGCAGCCTAGAGGGGGAGGCTATCTATGGCTACACCTTC
>TRBV20-1|NA|14|many|TRBJ2-7
CSARATWEIYAQYF
TGCAGTGCTAGGGCCACATGGGAAATTTACGCGCAGTACTTC
>TRBV28|NA|14|NA|TRBJ1-2
CASSGSRGHYGYTF
TGTGCCAGCAGTGGTTCCAGGGGCCACTATGGCTACACCTTC